This T cell receptor (beta chain) was found in a study of radiotherapy plus CTLA-4 blockade in lung cancer. Study-level background: In around 17% of patients, objective responses were seen; about 30% had disease control.

Germline V gene lookup returns CDR1 GTSNPN and CDR2 SVGIG (reference sequence). Trimming took 4 bases from V and 6 from J, leaving 16 bases between them. This CDR3 comprises 13 residues. Chemo-refractory metastatic non-small-cell lung cancer patients underwent focal radiation alongside CTLA-4 blockade with ipilimumab. Study-wide points: Following radiotherapy plus ipilimumab, tumor-derived TCR clones expanded in the blood. Dynamics of early blood T cell clones, together with interferon-beta, were reportedly the best predictors of response.

Data came from immunoSEQ multiplex PCR; TCRdb stores just in-frame clones and leaves some out. Of approximately 73,000 clones in the sample, around nine tenths are singletons; the top ten hold over 35%. Note on this clone: Its cognate antigen is unknown.

The specimen was peripheral blood, collected from a patient treated with radiotherapy plus ipilimumab. This chain links TRBV30 with TRBJ2-7; maybe TRBD2 (6 bases). The receptor was derived from a human donor with non-small cell lung cancer that progressed on radiotherapy plus ipilimumab. The CDR3 loop is CAWNGGWGIEQYV. The CDR3 nucleotides read TGTGCCTGGAACGGAGGGTGGGGGATCGAGCAGTACGTC.